This TCR beta chain was identified in a study of blood T cell dynamics during melanoma immunotherapy. TCRdb keeps only in-frame clones here, not all; method: immunoSEQ multiplex PCR. There are about 11,000 clones in the sample; around 78% occur only once, and about 19% lies in the top ten. The sample's time point: pre-treatment baseline. Patients with prior systemic cancer treatment, concomitant immunosuppressants, or other active malignancies were excluded. Here the sequenced sample was blood, taken from a patient treated with checkpoint blockade. This receptor was obtained from a human donor with melanoma.

CDR3 loop: CASSLDGVGNTIYF. The CDR3 DNA is TGTGCCAGCAGCTTAGATGGGGTCGGAAACACCATATATTTT. This sequence joins TRBV7-2 and TRBJ1-3, with D hard to call. Germline V lookup: CDR1 SGHTA, CDR2 FQGNSA. This CDR3 spans 14 amino acids. Trimming removed 1 base from V and 4 bases from J, with 8 bases in between.